The entry that follows covers one T cell receptor beta chain sequence. Its antigen is currently unknown. This sample was included in a study of cytotoxic CD8 clonotypes in ibrutinib-treated CLL. Background on the study: Included were 11 relapsed/refractory and roughly 15 treatment-naive patients, of whom 17 were IGHV unmutated. Outcomes included some 25 partial and 2 complete responses; after median roughly six years, roughly 15 stayed remitted and approximately 12 progressed.

Whole-study results and caveats: Under therapy, public clonotypes either contracted or stayed stable, and they were uncommon. An increase in clonality occurred at ibrutinib response, followed by a return toward baseline at progression.

Germline assignment: CDR1 SEHNR and CDR2 FQNEAQ (reference sequence). The CDR3 runs to 16 residues. V gave up 3 bases and J gave up 1 base; unmatched junction bases: 3. Repertoires were generated with immunoSEQ multiplex PCR, while TCRdb's copy carries only in-frame clones and drops some. The table lists approximately 130,000 clones, 84% of them singletons. The specimen was PBMCs, collected after 24 months of ibrutinib treatment. This chain connects TRBV7-9 to TRBJ2-3, with 11 bases aligning to TRBD2. The TCR was taken from a human donor with chronic lymphocytic leukemia. CDR3 nucleotides: TGTGCCAGCAGCTTTACGACTAGCGGGGGCACAGATACGCAGTATTTT. Translation: CASSFTTSGGTDTQYF.